The present TCR beta chain was sequenced within a study of cytomegalovirus exposure and HLA in healthy donors. Findings and limits, study-wide: A highly shared variant cluster was judged a likely technical artifact.

Donors were nominally healthy when sampled, though unrecorded immune exposures were likely. The PCR was carried out with 60 Vbeta primers and 13 Jbeta primers. This table comes from immunoSEQ multiplex PCR, and its TCRdb copy is limited to in-frame clones, with some not included. The sample data list 140,000 to 150,000 clones. The CDR3 loop spans 16 amino acids. CDR1 is SGHTS, CDR2 YDEGEE, per germline. The V end was cut by 0 bases, the J end by 1 base, with 13 bases between. With regard to this clone: Its matching antigen is unknown.

The specimen sequenced was PBMCs. The receptor was isolated from a woman between 45 and 60 years old in good health and CMV-seronegative. The rearrangement joins TRBV5-8 to TRBJ1-2; perhaps TRBD1 as D (5 bases). Here the CDR3 reads CASSLEGEGLNYGYTF. The CDR3 nucleotides read TGTGCCAGCAGCTTGGAAGGGGAGGGCCTTAACTATGGCTACACCTTC. The full variable domain, its missing parts supplied by reference TRBV5-8 and TRBJ1-2, is EAGVTQSPTHLIKTRGQQATLRCSPISGHTSVYWYQQALGLGLQFLLWYDEGEERNRGNFPPRFSGRQFPNYSSELNVNALELEDSALYLCASSLEGEGLNYGYTFGSGTRLTVV.